This record looks at one T cell receptor beta chain sequence and its context. Its antigen is unidentified. This specimen belongs to a study of human T cells and chemical hapten exposure. At the level of the study: Scalp application of diphenylcyclopropenone was performed weekly in patients across the entire roughly 26-week study. Small pooled library volume differences chiefly drove per-sample TCR yield variation. Findings and caveats of the study: All donors were alopecia patients, so their immunity may differ from that of healthy people.

CDR1 is SGHAT, CDR2 FQDESV, per germline (reference sequence). V trimming: 5 bases; J trimming: 8 bases; junction bases outside the gene matches: 14. This CDR3 is 16 amino acids long. TCRdb used MiXCR to reprocess the RACE reads, holding one entry per CDR3 protein. The sample holds 85,000 to 100,000 distinct CDR3 sequences; roughly a quarter are singletons and the top ten take 10% to 13%. Time point here: patch test 3, about 24 weeks after DPC sensitization. Treatment reported: therapeutic diphenylcyclopropenone sensitization with weekly scalp DPC. Only after blood had been drawn was each patch test applied.

This chain links TRBV11-1 with TRBJ2-1, with TRBD2 matching 8 bases. The sequenced sample was whole blood, obtained in connection with sensitization to the hapten diphenylcyclopropenone (DPC). The clonotype was recovered from a middle-aged man with alopecia areata. Some clones in this sample may be carry-over from other donors' samples. The CDR3 loop is CASSAPTSVSAHEQFF. DNA of the CDR3: TGTGCCAGCAGCGCCCCGACTAGCGTGTCTGCCCATGAGCAGTTCTTC.